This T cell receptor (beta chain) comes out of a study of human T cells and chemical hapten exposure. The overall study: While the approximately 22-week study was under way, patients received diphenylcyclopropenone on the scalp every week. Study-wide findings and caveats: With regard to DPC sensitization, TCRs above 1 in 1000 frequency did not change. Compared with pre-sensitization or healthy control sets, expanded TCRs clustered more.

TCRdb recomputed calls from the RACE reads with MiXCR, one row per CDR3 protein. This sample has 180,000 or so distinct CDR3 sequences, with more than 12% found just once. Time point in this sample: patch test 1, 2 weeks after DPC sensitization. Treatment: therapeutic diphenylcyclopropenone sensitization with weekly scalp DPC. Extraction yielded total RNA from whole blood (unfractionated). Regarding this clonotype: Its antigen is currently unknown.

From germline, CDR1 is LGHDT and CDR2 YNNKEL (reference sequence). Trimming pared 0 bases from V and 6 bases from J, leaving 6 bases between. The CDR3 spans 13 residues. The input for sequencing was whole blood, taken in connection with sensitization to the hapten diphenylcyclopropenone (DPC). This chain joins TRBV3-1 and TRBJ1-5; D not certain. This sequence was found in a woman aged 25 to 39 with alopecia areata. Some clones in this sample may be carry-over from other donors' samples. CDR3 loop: CASSQDPRQPQHF. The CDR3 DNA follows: TGTGCCAGCAGCCAAGATCCCCGTCAGCCCCAGCATTTT.